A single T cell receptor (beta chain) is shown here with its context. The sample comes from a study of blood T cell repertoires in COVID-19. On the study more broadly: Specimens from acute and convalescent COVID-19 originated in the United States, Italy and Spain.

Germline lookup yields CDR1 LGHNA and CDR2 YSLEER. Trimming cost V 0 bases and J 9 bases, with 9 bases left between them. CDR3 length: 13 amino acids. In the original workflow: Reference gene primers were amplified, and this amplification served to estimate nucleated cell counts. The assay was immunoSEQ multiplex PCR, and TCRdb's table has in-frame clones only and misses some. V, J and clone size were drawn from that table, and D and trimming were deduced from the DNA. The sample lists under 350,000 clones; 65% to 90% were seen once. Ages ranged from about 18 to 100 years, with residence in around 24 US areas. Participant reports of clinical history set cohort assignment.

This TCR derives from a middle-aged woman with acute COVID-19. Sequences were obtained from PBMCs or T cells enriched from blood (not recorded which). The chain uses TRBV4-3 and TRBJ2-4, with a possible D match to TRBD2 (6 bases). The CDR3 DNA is TGCGCCAGCAGCCAAGATGGTAGCGGCATTCAGTACTTC. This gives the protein CASSQDGSGIQYF.